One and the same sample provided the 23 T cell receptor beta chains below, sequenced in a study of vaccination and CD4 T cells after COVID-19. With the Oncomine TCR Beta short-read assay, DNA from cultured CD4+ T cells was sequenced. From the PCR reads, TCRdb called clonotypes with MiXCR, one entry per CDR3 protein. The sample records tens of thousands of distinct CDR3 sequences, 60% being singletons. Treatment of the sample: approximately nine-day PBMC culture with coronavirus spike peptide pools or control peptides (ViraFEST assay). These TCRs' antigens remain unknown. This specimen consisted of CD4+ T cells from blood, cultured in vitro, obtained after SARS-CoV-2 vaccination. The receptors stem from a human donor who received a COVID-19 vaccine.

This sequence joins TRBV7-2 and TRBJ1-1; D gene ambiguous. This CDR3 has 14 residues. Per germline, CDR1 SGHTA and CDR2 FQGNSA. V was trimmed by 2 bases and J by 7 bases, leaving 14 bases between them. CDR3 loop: CASSLSHAQIEAFF. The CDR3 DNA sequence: TGTGCCAGCAGCTTATCTCACGCCCAAATTGAAGCTTTCTTT.

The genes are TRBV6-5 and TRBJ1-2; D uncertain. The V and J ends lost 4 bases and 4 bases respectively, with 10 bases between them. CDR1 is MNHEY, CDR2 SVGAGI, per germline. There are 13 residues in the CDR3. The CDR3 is CASSSLTGYGYTF. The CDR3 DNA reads TGTGCCAGCAGTTCCTTAACGGGCTATGGCTACACCTTC.

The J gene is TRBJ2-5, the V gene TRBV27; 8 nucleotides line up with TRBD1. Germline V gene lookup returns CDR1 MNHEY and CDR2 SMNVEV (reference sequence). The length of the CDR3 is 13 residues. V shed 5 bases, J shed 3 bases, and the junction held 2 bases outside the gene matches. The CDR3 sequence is CASSPDREETQYF. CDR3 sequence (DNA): TGTGCCAGCAGTCCGGACAGGGAAGAGACCCAGTACTTC.

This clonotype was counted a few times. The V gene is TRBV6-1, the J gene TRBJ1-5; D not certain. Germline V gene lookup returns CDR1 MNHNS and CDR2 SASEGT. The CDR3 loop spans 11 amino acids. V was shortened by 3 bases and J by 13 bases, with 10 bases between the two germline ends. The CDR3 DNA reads TGTGCCAGCAGTGAGAAGATTGGGCAGCATTTT. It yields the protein CASSEKIGQHF.

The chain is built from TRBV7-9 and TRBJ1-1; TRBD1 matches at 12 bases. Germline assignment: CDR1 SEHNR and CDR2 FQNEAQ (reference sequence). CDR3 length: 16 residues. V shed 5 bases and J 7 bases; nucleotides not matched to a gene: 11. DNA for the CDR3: TGTGCCAGCAGCCAGGGACAGGGGGCAAATAGGGGTGAAGCTTTCTTT. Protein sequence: CASSQGQGANRGEAFF.

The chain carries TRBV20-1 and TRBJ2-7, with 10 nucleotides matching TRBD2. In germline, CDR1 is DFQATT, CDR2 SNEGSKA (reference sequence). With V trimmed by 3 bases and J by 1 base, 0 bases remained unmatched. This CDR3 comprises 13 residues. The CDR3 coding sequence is TGCAGTGCTAGTAGCGGGGGGTCCTACGAGCAGTACTTC. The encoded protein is CSASSGGSYEQYF.

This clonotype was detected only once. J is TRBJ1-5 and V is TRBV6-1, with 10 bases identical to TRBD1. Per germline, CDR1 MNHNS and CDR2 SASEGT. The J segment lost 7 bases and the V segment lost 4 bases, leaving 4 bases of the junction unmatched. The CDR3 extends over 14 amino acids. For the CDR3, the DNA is TGTGCCAGCAGTGTAGGACAGGGGGGGCAGCCCCAGCATTTT. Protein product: CASSVGQGGQPQHF.

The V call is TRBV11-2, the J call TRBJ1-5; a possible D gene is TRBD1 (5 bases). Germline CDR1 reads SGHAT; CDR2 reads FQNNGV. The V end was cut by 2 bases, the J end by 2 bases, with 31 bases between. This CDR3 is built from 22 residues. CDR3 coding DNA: TGTGCCAGCAGCTTACCATCTATTAGTCAGGGAGGTAGCGGATCAGGCAATCAGCCCCAGCATTTT. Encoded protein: CASSLPSISQGGSGSGNQPQHF.

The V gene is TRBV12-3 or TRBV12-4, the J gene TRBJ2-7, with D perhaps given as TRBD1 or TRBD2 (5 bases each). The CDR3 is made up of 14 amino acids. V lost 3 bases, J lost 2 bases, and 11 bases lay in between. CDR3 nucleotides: TGTGCCAGCAGTTTGGGGGACGGAACCTACGAGCAGTACTTC. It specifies CASSLGDGTYEQYF.

This CDR3 reads CASSKDRVGNTIYF. CDR3 bases: TGTGCCAGCAGTAAGGACAGGGTGGGAAACACCATATATTTT. The chain combines TRBV12-3 or TRBV12-4 with TRBJ1-3; 8 bases align to TRBD1. The CDR3 totals 14 residues. J lost 4 bases, V lost 5 bases, and 4 bases had no gene match.

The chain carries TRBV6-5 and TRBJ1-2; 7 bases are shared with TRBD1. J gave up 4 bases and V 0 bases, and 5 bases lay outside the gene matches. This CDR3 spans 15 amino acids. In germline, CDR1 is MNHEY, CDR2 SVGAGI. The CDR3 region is CASSYSGTEIYGYTF. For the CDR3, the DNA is TGTGCCAGCAGTTACTCCGGGACAGAAATCTATGGCTACACCTTC.

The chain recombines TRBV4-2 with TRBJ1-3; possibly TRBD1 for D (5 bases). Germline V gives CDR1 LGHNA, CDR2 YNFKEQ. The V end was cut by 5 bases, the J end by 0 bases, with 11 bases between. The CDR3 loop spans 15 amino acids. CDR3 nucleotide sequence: TGTGCCAGCAGCGCCAACAGGATCTCTGGAAACACCATATATTTT. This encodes CASSANRISGNTIYF.

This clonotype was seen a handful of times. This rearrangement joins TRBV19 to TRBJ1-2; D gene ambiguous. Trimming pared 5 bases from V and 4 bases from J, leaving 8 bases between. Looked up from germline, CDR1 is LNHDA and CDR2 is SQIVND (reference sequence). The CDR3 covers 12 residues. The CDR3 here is CASSSGFYGYTF. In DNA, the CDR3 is TGTGCCAGTAGTTCGGGATTCTATGGCTACACCTTC. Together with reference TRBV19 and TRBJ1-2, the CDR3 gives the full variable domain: DGGITQSPKYLFRKEGQNVTLSCEQNLNHDAMYWYRQDPGQGLRLIYYSQIVNDFQKGDIAEGYSVSREKKESFPLTVTSAQKNPTAFYLCASSSGFYGYTFGSGTRLTVV.

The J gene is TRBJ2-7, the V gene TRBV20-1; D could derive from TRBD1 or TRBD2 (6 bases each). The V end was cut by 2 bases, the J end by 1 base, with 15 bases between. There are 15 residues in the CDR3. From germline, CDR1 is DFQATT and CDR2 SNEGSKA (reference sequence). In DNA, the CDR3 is TGCAGTGCTAGAATGGGGGGCTTGGCATCCTACGAGCAGTACTTC. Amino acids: CSARMGGLASYEQYF.

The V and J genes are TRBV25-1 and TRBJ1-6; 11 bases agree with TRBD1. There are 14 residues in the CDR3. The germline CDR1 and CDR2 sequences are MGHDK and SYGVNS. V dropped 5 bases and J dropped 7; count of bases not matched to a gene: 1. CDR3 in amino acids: CASSRDRGNSPLHF. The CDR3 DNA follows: TGTGCCAGCAGTCGGGACAGGGGGAATTCACCCCTCCACTTT.

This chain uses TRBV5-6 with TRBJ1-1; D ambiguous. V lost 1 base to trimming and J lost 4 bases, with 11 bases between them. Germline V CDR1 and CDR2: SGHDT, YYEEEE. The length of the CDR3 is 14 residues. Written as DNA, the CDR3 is TGTGCCAGCAGCTTGACTTATGGCGGCACTGAAGCTTTCTTT. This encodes CASSLTYGGTEAFF.

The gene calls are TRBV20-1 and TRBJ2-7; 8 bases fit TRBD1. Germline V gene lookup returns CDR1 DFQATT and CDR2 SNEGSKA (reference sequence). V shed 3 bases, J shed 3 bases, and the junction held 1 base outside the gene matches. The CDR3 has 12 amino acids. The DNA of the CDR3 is TGCAGTGCTAGTGACAGGGGCTACGAGCAGTACTTC. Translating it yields CSASDRGYEQYF.

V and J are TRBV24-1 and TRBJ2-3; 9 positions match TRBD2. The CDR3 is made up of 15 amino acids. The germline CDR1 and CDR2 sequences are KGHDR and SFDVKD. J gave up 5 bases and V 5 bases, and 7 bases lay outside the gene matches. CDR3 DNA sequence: TGTGCCACCAGTGCGGGCGGGGGGGTTCAAGATACGCAGTATTTT. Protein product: CATSAGGGVQDTQYF.

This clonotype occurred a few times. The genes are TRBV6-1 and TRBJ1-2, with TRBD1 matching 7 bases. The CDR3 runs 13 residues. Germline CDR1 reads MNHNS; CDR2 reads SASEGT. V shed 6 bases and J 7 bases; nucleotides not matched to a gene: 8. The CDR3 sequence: CASRLGGSVGYTF. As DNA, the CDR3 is TGTGCCAGCAGGCTAGGGGGCAGCGTTGGCTACACCTTC.

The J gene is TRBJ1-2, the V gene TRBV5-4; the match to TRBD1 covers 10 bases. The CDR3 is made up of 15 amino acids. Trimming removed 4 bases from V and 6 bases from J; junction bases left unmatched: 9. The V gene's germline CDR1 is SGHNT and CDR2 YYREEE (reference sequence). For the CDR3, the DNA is TGTGCCAGCAGCGCCACCGGGACAGGGGTACATGGCTACACCTTC. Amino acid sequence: CASSATGTGVHGYTF.

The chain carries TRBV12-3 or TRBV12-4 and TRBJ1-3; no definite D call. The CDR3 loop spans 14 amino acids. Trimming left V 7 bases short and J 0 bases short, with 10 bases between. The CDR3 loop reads CASMGWTSGNTIYF. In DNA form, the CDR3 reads TGTGCCAGCATGGGGTGGACCTCTGGAAACACCATATATTTT.

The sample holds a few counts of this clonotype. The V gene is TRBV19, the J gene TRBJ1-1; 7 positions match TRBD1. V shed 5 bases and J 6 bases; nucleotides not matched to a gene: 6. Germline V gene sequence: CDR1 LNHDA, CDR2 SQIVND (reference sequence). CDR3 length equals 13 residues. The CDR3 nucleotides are TGTGCCAGTAGTGCGGGACAGAGCCCTGAAGCTTTCTTT. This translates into CASSAGQSPEAFF.

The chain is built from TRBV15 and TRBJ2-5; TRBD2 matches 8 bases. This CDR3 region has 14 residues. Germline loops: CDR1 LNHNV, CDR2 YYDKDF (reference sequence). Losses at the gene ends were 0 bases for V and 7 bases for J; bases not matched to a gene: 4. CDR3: CATSRDREGGTQYF. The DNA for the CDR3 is TGTGCCACCAGCAGAGATCGGGAGGGCGGGACCCAGTACTTC.